The clone carrying this T cell receptor (beta chain) came up a few times. What it binds is not known. TCRdb's table, derived via immunoSEQ multiplex PCR, lists solely in-frame clones and lacks some. Of roughly 46,000 clones listed, roughly 85% were seen once; the top ten hold approximately 50%. This CDR3 is 17 amino acids long. CDR1 GTSNPN and CDR2 SVGIG come from the germline V gene (reference sequence). V shed 2 bases, J shed 4 bases, and the junction held 13 bases outside the gene matches. The sample belongs to a study of OX40 agonist ivuxolimab in advanced cancers. Study details: Every patient in dose escalation had hepatocellular carcinoma, melanoma, renal cell or head and neck cancer.

Study-level findings and limits: Those patients achieving a partial response at 0.1-3.0 mg/kg showed among the lowest clonal expansion. Which antigen the expanded peripheral T cells recognized is unknown.

People who had autoimmune disease history or systemic immunosuppression were excluded. The chain links TRBV30 to TRBJ1-1; 10 bases match TRBD1. The receptor's source is an adult with an advanced solid tumor such as melanoma, head and neck, liver or kidney cancer. Source: CD4+ or CD8+ T cells sorted from blood, taken in a trial of the OX40 agonist ivuxolimab. CDR3 in DNA: TGTGCCTGGAGTTTCGGGACAGGGGAATCCGGCGGCACTGAAGCTTTCTTT. Translating gives CAWSFGTGESGGTEAFF.